A selection of T cell receptor beta chains follows, all from one sample in a study of blood T cells in healthy people across ages. TCRdb independently ran MiXCR on the 5' RACE reads; one entry per CDR3 protein. This sample has around 700,000 distinct CDR3 sequences; 20% to 25% occur once, and the top ten carry 9.4%. The same sample was also studied in work on T cells of mothers and their children.

Sequencing was performed on blood. The receptors stem from a boy between 5 and 17 years old in good health. Both conserved end residues are part of each CDR3. A D gene is named only where the DNA matches it firmly. Where a row states a size, it is once, few, many or the class of an expanded clone; other rows omit it.

TRBJ1-5 - - TRBV12-3/TRBV12-4 TGTGCCAGCACCCGGGGAGTAAGACAGCCCCAGCATTTT CASTRGVRQPQHF
TRBJ2-5 TRBD1 few TRBV27 TGTGCCAGCAGGGAAGGGGACAGAGCCATAGAGTCGGGGTTCTTC CASREGDRAIESGFF
TRBJ2-5 - - TRBV7-9 TGTGCCAGCAGCTTATTTGGGATCCAAGAGACCCAGTACTTC CASSLFGIQETQYF
TRBJ2-2 - many TRBV6-5 TGTGCCAGCAGGAGAGGGGGGGGTACAGGGGAGCTGTTTTTT CASRRGGGTGELFF
TRBJ2-5 TRBD2 - TRBV2 TGTGCCAGAGGCGGGGACTATACCCCGCAAGAGACCCAGTACTTC CARGGDYTPQETQYF
TRBJ2-7 TRBD2 few TRBV7-9 TGTGCCAGCAGCTCGACTAGCTGGGCCTACGAGCAGTACTTC CASSSTSWAYEQYF
TRBJ2-6 - few TRBV18 TGTGCCAGCTCACCCGAATCTGGGGCCAACGTCCTGACTTTC CASSPESGANVLTF
TRBJ2-5 - few TRBV3-1 TGTGCCAGCAGCCACGCTAGCGTTCCGGAGACCCAGTACTTC CASSHASVPETQYF
TRBJ2-2 - - TRBV11-2 TGTGCCAGCAGATTAGTTCTGACAGGACGCACCGGGGAGCTGTTTTTT CASRLVLTGRTGELFF
TRBJ2-1 - few TRBV29-1 TGCAGCACCGGGGGCCCCGGGTACAATGAGCAGTTCTTC CSTGGPGYNEQFF
TRBJ1-1 - - TRBV29-1 TGCAGCGTTTATGACGTGGAGGACACTGAAGCTTTCTTT CSVYDVEDTEAFF
TRBJ2-1 - - TRBV4-2 TGTGCCAGCAGCCAAGAGGTCCTGGAATCCAATGAGCAGTTCTTC CASSQEVLESNEQFF
TRBJ2-3 - - TRBV29-1 TGCAGCGTGAGCCCCCGGGACACGCAGTATTTT CSVSPRDTQYF
TRBJ1-2 TRBD1 few TRBV12-3/TRBV12-4 TGTGCCAGCAGTTTTCTGGGACAGGCTCGCTCTCTAAGGGGCTACACCTTC CASSFLGQARSLRGYTF
TRBJ2-1 TRBD2 - TRBV7-2 TGTGCCAGCAGCTTAGTTAGGGCGGGGGGGACGAATGAGCAGTTCTTC CASSLVRAGGTNEQFF
TRBJ2-5 TRBD2 - TRBV20-1 TGCAGTGCTTATCCTCCTCGGACTAGCGGGTTCCAAGAGACCCAGTACTTC CSAYPPRTSGFQETQYF
TRBJ2-3 TRBD1 - TRBV5-1 TGCGCCAGCAGCTTCGACAGGGGTACAAATACGCAGTATTTT CASSFDRGTNTQYF
TRBJ2-1 - few TRBV29-1 TGCAGCGTTGAGGTGACCCCTTCCTACAATGAGCAGTTCTTC CSVEVTPSYNEQFF
TRBJ2-7 - - TRBV29-1 TGCAGCGTCGCCCAGACTAGAATTTACGAGCAGTACTTC CSVAQTRIYEQYF
TRBJ2-7 TRBD1 - TRBV6-1 TGTGCCAGCATGGGGACAGGGGTCACCTACGAGCAGTACTTC CASMGTGVTYEQYF
TRBJ2-7 - few TRBV9 TGTGCCAGCAGCGCCCACGGACACCTCTCCTACGAGCAGTACTTC CASSAHGHLSYEQYF
TRBJ2-7 - few TRBV20-1 TGCAGTGCAACAGACAAGATTTACGAGCAGTACTTC CSATDKIYEQYF
TRBJ2-7 TRBD2 - TRBV29-1 TGCAGCGTTGGGGCTAGCGGTTCCTACGAGCAGTACTTC CSVGASGSYEQYF
TRBJ2-7 - - TRBV6-1 TGTGCCAGTCGAATTGGACCCTCCTACGAGCAGTACTTC CASRIGPSYEQYF
TRBJ2-7 TRBD1 few TRBV28 TGTGCCAGCAGTTTATCGGGACAGTTACAGTACTTC CASSLSGQLQYF
TRBJ1-5 TRBD1 - TRBV20-1 TGCAGTGCTGTTGGGACAGTATTAAATAGCAATCAGCCCCAGCATTTT CSAVGTVLNSNQPQHF
TRBJ2-7 TRBD1 few TRBV29-1 TGCAGCGCTTTGATAGTACTGGGACAGGGATACGAGCAGCACTTC CSALIVLGQGYEQHF
TRBJ2-5 TRBD1 few TRBV5-1 TGCGCCAGCAGCAATGACAGGGGGCTACAGACCCAGTACTTC CASSNDRGLQTQYF
TRBJ2-5 - - TRBV5-1 TGCGCCAGCAGCCCGGGGACAAAAAGAGGAGAGACCCAGTACTTC CASSPGTKRGETQYF
TRBJ2-5 - few TRBV7-9 TGTGCCAGCAGCCCTAGCGAGTCGCGAGAGACCCAGTACTTC CASSPSESRETQYF
TRBJ1-2 TRBD1 - TRBV24-1 TGTGCCACCAGTGACACCGGGACAGGGCCCTATGGCTACACCTTC CATSDTGTGPYGYTF
TRBJ2-3 TRBD2 few TRBV24-1 TGTGCCACCAGACTAGCGGGATCAGATACGCAGTATTTT CATRLAGSDTQYF
TRBJ2-1 TRBD1 - TRBV4-3 TGCGCCAGCAGCCAAGGGTATACGGGACAGGGCTACAATGAGCAGTTCTTC CASSQGYTGQGYNEQFF
TRBJ2-3 - few TRBV20-1 TGCAGTGCTACCCAAACAGATACGCAGTATTTT CSATQTDTQYF
TRBJ1-6 - - TRBV6-2/TRBV6-3 TGTGCCAGCAGTTATCCGGACGGAGATTCACCCCTCCACTTT CASSYPDGDSPLHF
TRBJ2-7 TRBD1 once TRBV29-1 TGCAGCGCTGAACAGGGACAGGGGGCGAACGAGCAGTACTTC CSAEQGQGANEQYF
TRBJ1-2 - few TRBV6-2/TRBV6-3 TGTGCCAGCAGTTACCCTCTACTGGCGAGTGGCTACACCTTC CASSYPLLASGYTF
TRBJ2-3 - - TRBV5-4 TGTGCCAGCAGCGAAACCCCTAGTTCCCATACGCAGTATTTT CASSETPSSHTQYF